The 20 T cell receptor beta chains reported below all come from one sample, sequenced in a study of beta chain features in type 1 diabetes. The whole isolated RNA underwent reverse transcription, so sequencing captured expressed TCRB transcripts. Some clones are missing from TCRdb's copy, which holds only in-frame ones; the method was immunoSEQ multiplex PCR. The sample shows over 300,000 clones, approximately 8.2% of them seen only once. The sequenced material came from central memory CD4+ T cells from blood. The source of these receptors is a woman between 18 and 29 years old in good health.

The genes are TRBV11-1 and TRBJ1-2; the match to TRBD1 covers 8 bases. J was trimmed by 6 bases and V by 4 bases; bases with no gene match: 10. Per germline, CDR1 SGHAT and CDR2 FQDESV (reference sequence). The CDR3 runs 15 residues. The CDR3 region has the DNA TGTGCCAGCAGCTCGACAGGGGTCGGTTTTGATGGCTACACCTTC. This translates into CASSSTGVGFDGYTF.

The rearrangement links TRBV2 to TRBJ2-4, with D possibly matching TRBD1 (5 bases). This CDR3 has 17 amino acids. Looked up from germline, CDR1 is SNHLY and CDR2 is FYNNEI. V lost 6 bases and J lost 0, with 18 bases in between. CDR3 region: CASRGQRITIAKNIQYF. CDR3 coding DNA: TGTGCCAGCAGGGGGCAACGAATTACTATAGCCAAAAACATTCAGTACTTC.

This clone was observed at least ten times. This chain joins TRBV21-1 and TRBJ1-4; TRBD1 is the table's D call and was not checked against the DNA. TRBV21-1 is designated a pseudogene. The CDR3 totals 15 residues. CDR3 in amino acids: CASSSLRQENEKLFF. DNA for the CDR3: TGTGCCAGCAGCTCCCTTCGACAGGAAAATGAAAAACTGTTTTTT.

CDR3 amino acids: CSVDQGPMRAFF. The DNA of the CDR3 is TGCAGCGTTGATCAGGGCCCCATGCGGGCTTTCTTT. The chain uses TRBV29-1 and TRBJ1-1; D possibly corresponds to TRBD1 (5 bases). Germline CDR1 is SQVTM and CDR2 is ANQGSEA. CDR3 length: 12 residues. The germline V and J ends were trimmed by 3 bases and 11 bases, with 16 bases remaining between them.

The chain recombines TRBV15 with TRBJ2-2, with TRBD1 as a possible D gene (6 bases). The CDR3 is 16 amino acids. The germline V gene encodes CDR1 LNHNV and CDR2 YYDKDF (reference sequence). The V gene lost 3 bases and the J gene lost 5 bases, with 16 bases spanning the gap. CDR3 region: CATSSTTGRGTGELFF. CDR3 coding DNA: TGTGCCACCAGCAGTACTACAGGGAGAGGTACCGGGGAGCTGTTTTTT.

In this sample, this clone turned up a few times. J is TRBJ2-3 and V is TRBV6-6; weak D call: TRBD2 (6 bases). Per germline, CDR1 MNHNY and CDR2 SVGAGI (reference sequence). The CDR3 sequence is 14 residues long. With 6 bases removed from V and 0 bases from J, the gap between germline ends came to 10 bases. The CDR3 DNA sequence: TGTGCCAGCAGCCCTCGGGGGAGCACAGATACGCAGTATTTT. Protein: CASSPRGSTDTQYF.

The table lists this clone with a count of one. The rearrangement uses TRBV27 and TRBJ2-1; 16 bases align to TRBD2. Germline assignment: CDR1 MNHEY and CDR2 SMNVEV (reference sequence). After removal of 7 bases from V and 1 base from J, the junction contained 4 bases not matched to a gene. The CDR3 totals 17 residues. The CDR3 DNA sequence: TGTGCCAGCAATAAGGGACTAGCGGGAGGGTCCTACAATGAGCAGTTCTTC. Amino acid sequence: CASNKGLAGGSYNEQFF.

On this clone: A much bigger clone sits one base away, suggesting this may be a read error. This sample also contains other DNA sequences that code for the same CDR3. The chain uses TRBV5-1 and TRBJ2-7; 8 bases map to TRBD2. V trimming: 0 bases; J trimming: 0 bases; junction bases outside the gene matches: 2. This CDR3 region has 15 residues. Germline CDR1 SGHRS, CDR2 YFSETQ. As DNA, the CDR3 is TGCGCCAGCAGCTTGGTAGCGGGGAGCTCCTACGAGCAGTACTTC. Translation: CASSLVAGSSYEQYF.

This clone was observed a few times. The chain is built from TRBV7-8 and TRBJ2-3; no clear D. The V and J ends lost 8 bases and 0 bases respectively, with 9 bases between them. Germline V gives CDR1 SGHVS, CDR2 FQNEAQ. The CDR3 is made up of 13 amino acids. As DNA, the CDR3 is TGTGCCAGCGGCCGACCGAGCACAGATACGCAGTATTTT. Amino acid sequence: CASGRPSTDTQYF.

In this sample, this clone turned up a few times. The rearrangement joins TRBV11-2 to TRBJ2-5; D is perhaps TRBD2 (6 bases). This CDR3 has 18 amino acids. Germline CDR1 reads SGHAT; CDR2 reads FQNNGV. V was pared by 1 base and J by 1 base, with 19 bases between. The chain's CDR3 is CASSLAGGPGPAQETQYF. The CDR3, as DNA: TGTGCCAGCAGCTTAGCCGGAGGGCCGGGACCCGCCCAAGAGACCCAGTACTTC. Full variable domain (outside the CDR3, taken from reference TRBV11-2 and TRBJ2-5): EAGVAQSPRYKIIEKRQSVAFWCNPISGHATLYWYQQILGQGPKLLIQFQNNGVVDDSQLPKDRFSAERLKGVDSTLKIQPAKLEDSAVYLCASSLAGGPGPAQETQYFGPGTRLLVL.

As for this clone: This could be a read error, since a much larger clone is one nucleotide away. This sequence joins TRBV4-1 and TRBJ2-1; D not certain. Per the germline V gene, CDR1 is MGHRA and CDR2 is YSYEKL. This CDR3 comprises 13 residues. The V end lost 0 bases, the J end lost 3 bases, and 3 bases lay between the germline ends. The CDR3 sequence is CASSQDLYNEQFF. CDR3 nucleotide sequence: TGCGCCAGCAGCCAAGACCTCTACAATGAGCAGTTCTTC.

The sample holds a few counts of this clone. The chain links TRBV18 to TRBJ2-2; 8 nucleotides align to TRBD2. J was trimmed by 0 bases and V by 3 bases; bases with no gene match: 3. The CDR3 length is 16 residues. Germline V gene lookup returns CDR1 KGHSH and CDR2 LQKENI. The CDR3 is CASSPAGGTNTGELFF. The CDR3 DNA reads as TGTGCCAGCTCACCGGCGGGAGGAACGAACACCGGGGAGCTGTTTTTT.

This clone was seen only a few times. The chain joins TRBV29-1 to TRBJ1-1; D is unclear. Per germline, CDR1 SQVTM and CDR2 ANQGSEA. Between the trimmed V and J ends, which lost 4 bases and 4 bases, there was a span of 13 bases. The CDR3 is 13 residues long. CDR3 DNA: TGCAGCGTTGGCGGATCTGATGGCACTGAAGCTTTCTTT. Its translation is CSVGGSDGTEAFF.

This clone was seen more than once but under ten times. This chain links TRBV4-1 with TRBJ2-6; no clear D gene. This CDR3 has 16 amino acids. From germline, CDR1 is MGHRA and CDR2 YSYEKL. Trimming pared 0 bases from V and 1 base from J, leaving 7 bases between. CDR3 sequence (DNA): TGCGCCAGCAGCCAAGACCCACCATCTGGGGCCAACGTCCTGACTTTC. Its protein product is CASSQDPPSGANVLTF.

This clone was observed a few times. This rearrangement joins TRBV28 to TRBJ2-7, with D possibly being TRBD2 (6 bases). Germline V CDR1 and CDR2: MDHEN, SYDVKM. Trimming took 2 bases from V and 3 from J, leaving 11 bases between them. This CDR3 has 14 residues. The CDR3 here is CASSLDGSNYEQYF. CDR3 coding DNA: TGTGCCAGCAGTTTAGACGGGAGCAACTACGAGCAGTACTTC.

This clone was detected ten times or more. Other DNA sequences of this sample code for an identical CDR3. The chain uses TRBV7-2 and TRBJ2-1, with TRBD2 matching over 10 bases. V shed 2 bases and J 8 bases; nucleotides not matched to a gene: 6. CDR1 and CDR2 from the germline V gene are SGHTA and FQGNSA. The CDR3 has 15 residues. CDR3 residues: CASSLLLAGVYEQFF. In DNA form, the CDR3 reads TGTGCCAGCAGCTTATTGCTAGCGGGAGTATATGAGCAGTTCTTC.

In this sample, this clone turned up a few times. CDR3 region: CASSLTTGNEHEAFF. CDR3 nucleotides: TGTGCCAGCAGTTTAACCACAGGAAACGAACATGAAGCTTTCTTT. The chain joins TRBV28 to TRBJ1-1, with a weak D call TRBD1 (5 bases). The CDR3 length is 15 residues. Deletions cut 2 bases from V and 7 bases from J, with 17 bases between. CDR1 and CDR2 (germline): MDHEN, SYDVKM.

This clone has more than one count but fewer than ten. This chain connects TRBV7-2 to TRBJ1-2; D gene ambiguous. Trimming took off 4 bases at V and 0 bases at J, with 9 bases between the two ends. The CDR3 length is 14 residues. In germline, CDR1 is SGHTA, CDR2 FQGNSA. The CDR3: CASSSIGTNYGYTF. The CDR3 DNA reads TGTGCCAGCAGCTCAATCGGGACTAACTATGGCTACACCTTC.

This clone has just one count. The chain couples TRBV13 to TRBJ2-2; D remains ambiguous. Germline CDR1 reads PRHDT; CDR2 reads FYEKMQ (reference sequence). The CDR3 sequence is 12 residues long. V shed 5 bases and J shed 7 bases, with 8 bases lying between them. The CDR3, as DNA: TGTGCCAGCAGCCTCCTTCGCGGGGAGCTGTTTTTT. Translating gives CASSLLRGELFF.

The table lists this clone with a few counts. This chain links TRBV28 with TRBJ2-5, with TRBD2 matching 11 bases. The V gene end was trimmed by 9 bases and the J gene end by 5 bases; junction bases not matched to a gene: 8. The CDR3 loop spans 14 amino acids. Germline V gives CDR1 MDHEN, CDR2 SYDVKM. DNA for the CDR3: TGTGCCAGTGGCGGACTAGCGGGTTGGGAGACCCAGTACTTC. Translating it yields CASGGLAGWETQYF.